The 21 T cell receptor beta chains below were found in one sample sequenced in a study of T-cell memory formation after mild COVID-19. TCRdb re-called the 5' RACE reads with MiXCR, one entry per CDR3 protein. The repertoire holds about 200,000 distinct CDR3 sequences, with roughly 10% as singletons. The sample taken for sequencing was PBMCs or a T cell subset sorted from them (not recorded which). Source of these receptors: a young man who had mild COVID-19 (a few samples of this study predate the infection). Cell type and time point are not known.

In its sample, this clonotype was seen many times. The J gene is TRBJ2-6, the V gene TRBV28; 7 bases match TRBD1. The junction had 11 bases not matched to a gene; V was cut back by 6 bases and J by 0 bases. From germline, CDR1 is MDHEN and CDR2 SYDVKM. This CDR3 is 18 amino acids long. The CDR3 spells CASRPDRVRFSGANVLTF. The CDR3 DNA reads as TGTGCCAGCAGACCTGACAGGGTCCGCTTCTCTGGGGCCAACGTCCTGACTTTC.

The rearrangement links TRBV5-1 to TRBJ2-7; no definite D call. Trimming cost V 0 bases and J 3 bases, with 7 bases left between them. CDR1 and CDR2 from the germline V gene are SGHRS and YFSETQ. The length of the CDR3 is 13 residues. For the CDR3, the DNA is TGCGCCAGCAGCTTGGCGCCAGACTACGAGCAGTACGTC. The encoded protein is CASSLAPDYEQYV.

The gene calls are TRBV4-3 and TRBJ1-4; TRBD1 matches 7 bases. V gave up 0 bases and J gave up 5 bases; unmatched junction bases: 3. Per the germline V gene, CDR1 is LGHNA and CDR2 is YSLEER. This CDR3 is 15 amino acids long. The CDR3 DNA sequence: TGCGCCAGCAGCCAAGAACAGGGGAGAAATGAAAAACTGTTTTTT. It is translated as CASSQEQGRNEKLFF.

This clonotype was seen a handful of times. CDR3 protein: CASSQGRGLGYGYTF. The CDR3 nucleotides are TGTGCCAGCAGCCAAGGGAGGGGGCTAGGCTATGGCTACACCTTC. The V gene is TRBV4-2, the J gene TRBJ1-2, with 7 bases fitting TRBD1. CDR3 size: 15 residues. Germline CDR1 and CDR2: LGHNA and YNFKEQ. Germline trimming cut 1 base from V and 4 bases from J; bases unmatched to any gene: 6.

At least ten counts were recorded for this clonotype. The chain links TRBV29-1 to TRBJ1-1; TRBD1 is a possible D gene (6 bases). Per germline, CDR1 SQVTM and CDR2 ANQGSEA. CDR3 length equals 12 residues. The V and J ends lost 7 bases and 1 base respectively, with 10 bases between them. CDR3 coding DNA: TGCAGCGCAACGGACAGGAACACTGAAGCTTTCTTT. Encoded protein: CSATDRNTEAFF.

This chain connects TRBV5-1 to TRBJ2-5; TRBD2 aligns across 11 bases. The V gene's germline CDR1 is SGHRS and CDR2 YFSETQ. The junction had 4 bases not matched to a gene; V was cut back by 4 bases and J by 2 bases. The CDR3 has 15 amino acids. This CDR3 is CASSIGTSGQETQYF. Written as DNA, the CDR3 is TGCGCCAGCAGCATTGGGACTAGCGGTCAAGAGACCCAGTACTTC.

The chain couples TRBV18 to TRBJ2-2, with 10 bases aligning to TRBD1. With V trimmed by 3 bases and J by 6 bases, 4 bases remained unmatched. The CDR3 is 15 residues long. Per the germline V gene, CDR1 is KGHSH and CDR2 is LQKENI. CDR3 bases: TGTGCCAGCTCACCCGACAGGGGGCTTTCCGGGGAGCTGTTTTTT. As protein: CASSPDRGLSGELFF.

Ten or more counts support this clonotype. This chain connects TRBV20-1 to TRBJ2-7; D is uncertain. The CDR3 has 12 residues. V lost 3 bases and J 1 base, leaving 7 bases between the germline ends. Germline values: CDR1 DFQATT, CDR2 SNEGSKA (reference sequence). CDR3 in amino acids: CSASGASYEQYV. The CDR3 DNA sequence: TGCAGTGCTAGTGGAGCGTCCTACGAGCAGTACGTC.

The chain uses TRBV19 and TRBJ2-7; possibly TRBD2 for D (6 bases). CDR3 length: 13 amino acids. Germline V lookup: CDR1 LNHDA, CDR2 SQIVND (reference sequence). V lost 8 bases, J lost 2 bases, and 13 bases lay in between. CDR3 protein: CASSNPGAYEQYF. The CDR3 DNA sequence: TGTGCCAGTTCGAATCCGGGGGCCTACGAGCAGTACTTC. The variable domain in full, with the rest retrieved from reference TRBV19 and TRBJ2-7, is DGGITQSPKYLFRKEGQNVTLSCEQNLNHDAMYWYRQDPGQGLRLIYYSQIVNDFQKGDIAEGYSVSREKKESFPLTVTSAQKNPTAFYLCASSNPGAYEQYFGPGTRLTVT.

The chain recombines TRBV20-1 with TRBJ2-7; tentative D call: TRBD1 (5 bases). The germline V gene has CDR1 DFQATT and CDR2 SNEGSKA (reference sequence). This CDR3 has 14 amino acids. The V end was cut by 3 bases, the J end by 1 base, with 13 bases between. The CDR3 is CSASPHGASYEQYF. In DNA, the CDR3 is TGCAGTGCTAGTCCGCATGGGGCATCCTACGAGCAGTACTTC.

The V and J genes are TRBV6-2 or TRBV6-3 and TRBJ2-7; D gene unclear. Germline V gene data show CDR1 as MNHEY and CDR2 as SVGEGT. The length of the CDR3 is 14 residues. Trimming took off 5 bases at V and 4 bases at J, with 15 bases between the two ends. The CDR3 loop is CASSSHLDRYEQYV. CDR3 coding DNA: TGTGCCAGCAGTAGCCACCTTGATAGGTACGAGCAGTACGTC.

V is TRBV2 and J is TRBJ2-1, with 11 bases fitting TRBD2. CDR1 and CDR2 from the germline V gene are SNHLY and FYNNEI. The CDR3 sequence is 12 residues long. With 8 bases clipped from V and 9 bases from J, the junction kept 3 bases outside the gene matches. The CDR3 DNA reads as TGTGCCAGCCAACTAGCGGGGGTTGAGCAGTTCTTC. Protein: CASQLAGVEQFF.

Only a few counts were recorded for this clonotype. J is TRBJ1-1 and V is TRBV4-3; D is unclear. Trimming stripped 8 bases from V and 2 bases from J, with 12 bases between. The length of the CDR3 is 13 residues. Germline V lookup: CDR1 LGHNA, CDR2 YSLEER. The CDR3 region is CASRKAINTEAFF. The CDR3 DNA reads TGCGCCAGCCGGAAAGCGATTAACACTGAAGCTTTCTTT.

This clonotype has a count of ten or more. V is TRBV18 and J is TRBJ2-7; D ambiguous. Trimming stripped 4 bases from V and 7 bases from J, with 14 bases between. Looked up from germline, CDR1 is KGHSH and CDR2 is LQKENI. CDR3 length: 13 residues. CDR3 DNA sequence: TGTGCCAGCTCACTTCCAACAAACCAGGAGCAGTACTTC. It encodes CASSLPTNQEQYF.

This clonotype has at least ten counts. The V and J genes are TRBV7-2 and TRBJ2-5; maybe TRBD1 (6 bases). The CDR3 has 13 amino acids. The V gene's germline CDR1 is SGHTA and CDR2 FQGNSA. V lost 4 bases and J 5 bases, leaving 11 bases between the germline ends. The CDR3: CASSSGVGETQYF. The CDR3, as DNA: TGTGCCAGCAGCTCAGGGGTCGGGGAGACCCAGTACTTC.

This clonotype came up a few times. The chain is built from TRBV15 and TRBJ2-7; 7 nucleotides match TRBD1. There are 14 residues in the CDR3. Trimming cost V 0 bases and J 2 bases; bases outside gene matches: 1. CDR1 is LNHNV and CDR2 is YYDKDF in the germline V gene (reference sequence). The CDR3 nucleotides are TGTGCCACCAGCAGAGATCAGGGGGCCTACGAGCAGTACTTC. Its protein is CATSRDQGAYEQYF.

This clonotype appeared many times. The chain has TRBV5-4 and TRBJ2-5; D possibly corresponds to TRBD1 (6 bases). The ends were cut back, 3 bases at V and 7 bases at J, with 19 bases in the middle. Germline V gives CDR1 SGHNT, CDR2 YYREEE (reference sequence). The CDR3 sequence is 15 residues long. CDR3 DNA: TGTGCCAGCAGCTGGGGATCAAGGGGGAGTGGGACCCAGTACTTC. Its translation: CASSWGSRGSGTQYF.

This clonotype appeared a few times. J is TRBJ2-7 and V is TRBV27; D unclear. Germline V CDR1 and CDR2: MNHEY, SMNVEV (reference sequence). The CDR3 sequence is 15 residues long. V lost 0 bases and J lost 2, with 11 bases in between. CDR3 protein: CASSLSTGFPYEQYF. In DNA form, the CDR3 reads TGTGCCAGCAGTTTATCAACGGGCTTCCCCTACGAGCAGTACTTC.

This clonotype was counted many times. The CDR3 DNA is TGTGCCAGCAGCTTATCGTCCGGGACTAATCAGCCCCAGCATTTT. Amino acid sequence: CASSLSSGTNQPQHF. The chain joins TRBV7-6 to TRBJ1-5, with D possibly matching TRBD1 (5 bases). The CDR3 sequence is 15 residues long. With 2 bases removed from V and 4 bases from J, the gap between germline ends came to 12 bases. The germline V gene encodes CDR1 SGHVS and CDR2 FNYEAQ.

The chain couples TRBV4-1 to TRBJ1-2; 10 nucleotides agree with TRBD1. Germline loops: CDR1 MGHRA, CDR2 YSYEKL. V was pared by 0 bases and J by 6 bases, with 7 bases of the junction left unmatched. The CDR3 loop spans 16 amino acids. Here the CDR3 DNA reads TGCGCCAGCAGCCAAGATAGGACAGGGGGAGGCCATGGCTACACCTTC. It yields the protein CASSQDRTGGGHGYTF.

In its sample, this clonotype was seen many times. The gene calls are TRBV9 and TRBJ2-5; 11 bases map to TRBD1. The CDR3 contains 17 residues. Germline lookup yields CDR1 SGDLS and CDR2 YYNGEE. The V segment lost 5 bases and the J segment 5 bases; nucleotides outside the gene matches: 14. The CDR3 is CASSKNSGQGAFETQYF. The CDR3 DNA reads as TGTGCCAGCAGTAAAAACTCTGGACAGGGGGCCTTTGAGACCCAGTACTTC.